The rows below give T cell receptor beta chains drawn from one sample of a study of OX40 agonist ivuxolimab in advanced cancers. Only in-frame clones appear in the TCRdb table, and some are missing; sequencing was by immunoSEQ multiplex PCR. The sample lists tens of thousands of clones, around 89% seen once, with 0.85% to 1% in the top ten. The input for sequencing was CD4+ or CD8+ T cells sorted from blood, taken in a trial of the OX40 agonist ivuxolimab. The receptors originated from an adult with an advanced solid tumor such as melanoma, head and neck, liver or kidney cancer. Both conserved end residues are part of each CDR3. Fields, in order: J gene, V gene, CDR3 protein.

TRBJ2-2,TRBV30,CAWSRDSNTGELFF
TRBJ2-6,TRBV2,CASSGVAASSGANVLTF
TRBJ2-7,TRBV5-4,CASSPGQGAWNEQYF
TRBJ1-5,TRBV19,CASSGRGVLYSNQPQHF
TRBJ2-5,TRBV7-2,CASSSITRQETQYF
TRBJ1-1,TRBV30,CAWSNRVGTEAFF
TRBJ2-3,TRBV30,CAWVTGTARVDTQYF
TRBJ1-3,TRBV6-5,CASSYSTPGAGNTIYF
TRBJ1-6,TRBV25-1,CATGQGNSPLHF
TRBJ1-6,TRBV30,CAWSPGLDSPLHF
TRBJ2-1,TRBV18,CASSDSGQAYNEQFF
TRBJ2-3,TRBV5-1,CASSPGQGYGADTQYF
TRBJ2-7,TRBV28,CASTAPSGTSYEQYF
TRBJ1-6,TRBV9,CASSVGTVGSPLHF
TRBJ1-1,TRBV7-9,CASSPAGAFF
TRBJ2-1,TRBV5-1,CASSSGPGTGGAYNEQFF
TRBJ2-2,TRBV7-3,CASSERRTGELFF
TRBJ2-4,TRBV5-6,CASSAQGAGKNIQYF
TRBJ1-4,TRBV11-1,CASSLDGGEKLFF
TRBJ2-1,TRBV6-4,CASSARQGSFNNEQFF
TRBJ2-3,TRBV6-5,CASSYEGQSDTQYF
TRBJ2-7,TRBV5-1,CASSKWTGDYEQYF
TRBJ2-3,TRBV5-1,CASSLAGSGTDTQYF
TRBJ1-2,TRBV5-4,CASSLGGPEQGYGYTF
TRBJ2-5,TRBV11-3,CASSPGVRETQYF
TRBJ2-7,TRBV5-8,CASSLQASYEQYF
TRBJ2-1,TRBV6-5,CASSYGQDFTPQQFF
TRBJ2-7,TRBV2,CASRQGGEQYF
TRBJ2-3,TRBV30,CAWSVLGYEIRGYF
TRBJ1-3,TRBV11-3,CASSLDKGASGNTIYF
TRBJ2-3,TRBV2,CASSEIVEVVGADTQYF
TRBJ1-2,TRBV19,CASSYPVAGDHHAYGYTF
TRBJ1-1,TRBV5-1,CASSLGGGGANTEAFF
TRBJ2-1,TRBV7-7,CASSPAGGPRDEQFF
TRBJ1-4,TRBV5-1,CASSLGTQNEKLFF
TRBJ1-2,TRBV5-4,CASSLVDREGGYTF
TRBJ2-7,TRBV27,CASSRTSGMVYEQYF
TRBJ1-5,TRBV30,CAWSVGGNSNQPQHF
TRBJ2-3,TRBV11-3,CASSLGREVDTQYF
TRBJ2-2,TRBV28,CASSTGDRNTGELFF
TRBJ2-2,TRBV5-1,CASAKETGGPNTGELFF
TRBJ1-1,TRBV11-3,CASSSPTGYGEAFF